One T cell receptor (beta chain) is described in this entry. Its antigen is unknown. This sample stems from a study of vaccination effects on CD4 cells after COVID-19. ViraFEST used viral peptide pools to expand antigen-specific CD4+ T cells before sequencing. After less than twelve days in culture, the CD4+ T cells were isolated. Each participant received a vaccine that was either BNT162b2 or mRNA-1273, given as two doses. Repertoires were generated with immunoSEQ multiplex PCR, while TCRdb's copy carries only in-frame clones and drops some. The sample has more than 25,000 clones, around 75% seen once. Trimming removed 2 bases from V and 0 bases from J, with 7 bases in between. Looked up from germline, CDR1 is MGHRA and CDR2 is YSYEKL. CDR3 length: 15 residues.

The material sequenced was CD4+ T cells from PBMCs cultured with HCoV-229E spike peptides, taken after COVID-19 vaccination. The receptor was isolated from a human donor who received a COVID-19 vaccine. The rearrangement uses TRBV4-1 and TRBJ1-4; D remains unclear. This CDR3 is CASSQQRSTNEKLFF. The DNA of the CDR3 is TGCGCCAGCAGCCAACAGCGTTCAACTAATGAAAAACTGTTTTTT.